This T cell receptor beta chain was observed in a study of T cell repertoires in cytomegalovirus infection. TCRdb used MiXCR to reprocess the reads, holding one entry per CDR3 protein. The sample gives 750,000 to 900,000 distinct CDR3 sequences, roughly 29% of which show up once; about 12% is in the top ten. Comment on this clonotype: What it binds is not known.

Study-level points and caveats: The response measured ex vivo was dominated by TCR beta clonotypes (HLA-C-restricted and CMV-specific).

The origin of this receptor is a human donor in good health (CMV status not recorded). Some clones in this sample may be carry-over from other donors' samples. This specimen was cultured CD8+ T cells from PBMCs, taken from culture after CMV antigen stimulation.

The CDR3 spells CASSHLDRNTDTQYF. CDR3 sequence (DNA): TGTGCCAGCAGCCATCTGGACAGAAACACAGATACGCAGTATTTT. The rearrangement links TRBV3-1 to TRBJ2-3; weak D call: TRBD1 (6 bases). CDR3 length: 15 amino acids. Deletions cut 3 bases from V and 2 bases from J, with 12 bases between. Per the germline V gene, CDR1 is LGHDT and CDR2 is YNNKEL (reference sequence).